The following is a TCR beta chain sequence with its context. These data originate in a study of CD8 T cell repertoires and HIV-1 epitope variants. About the study: Each of Twenty-five Gag and Nef epitope peptides stimulated a separate culture. T cells were cultured for 10 days with cytokines added on days 3 and 7. The baseline condition was 1M T cells left uncultured.

The germline gives CDR1 MDHEN, CDR2 SYDVKM. V lost 3 bases and J lost 8, with 13 bases in between. This CDR3 is built from 13 residues. The repertoire was sequenced with immunoSEQ multiplex PCR; TCRdb's copy has only in-frame clones and lacks some. Altogether about 95,000 clones are present, roughly four fifths being singletons, with the ten largest covering about a quarter. This sequence originates from a male donor with HIV. This rearrangement joins TRBV28 to TRBJ1-2; D is ambiguous. The sequenced material came from uncultured baseline CD8+ T cells from peripheral blood mononuclear cells (PBMCs). CDR3 protein: CASSFVRLDGYTF. The CDR3 nucleotides are TGTGCCAGCAGTTTTGTTCGGTTGGACGGCTACACCTTC.